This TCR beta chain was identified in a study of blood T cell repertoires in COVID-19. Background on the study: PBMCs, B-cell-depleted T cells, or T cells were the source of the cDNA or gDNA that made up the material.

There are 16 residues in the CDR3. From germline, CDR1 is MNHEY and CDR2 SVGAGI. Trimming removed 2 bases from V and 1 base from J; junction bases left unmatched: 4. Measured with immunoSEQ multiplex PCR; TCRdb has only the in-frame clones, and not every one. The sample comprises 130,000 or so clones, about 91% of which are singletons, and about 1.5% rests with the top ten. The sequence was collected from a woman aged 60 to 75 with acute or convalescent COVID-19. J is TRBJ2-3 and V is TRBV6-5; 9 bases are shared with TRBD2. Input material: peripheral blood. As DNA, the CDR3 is TGTGCCAGCAGTTACAGGGCTAGCGGGGGCACAGATACGCAGTATTTT. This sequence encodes CASSYRASGGTDTQYF.